The 16 T cell receptor beta chains listed next were all sequenced from one sample in a study of T-cell memory formation after mild COVID-19. Each CDR3 protein is one row after TCRdb ran MiXCR on the 5' RACE reads. The table records 430,000 or so distinct CDR3 sequences, approximately 25% of them present only once. The sequenced sample was PBMCs or a T cell subset sorted from them (not recorded which). These receptors all stem from an adult woman who had mild COVID-19 (a few samples of this study predate the infection). Cell type and time point are not known.

Concerning this clonotype: Relative to the germline gene, one junction end is altered; a read error may explain this. The chain has TRBV20-1 and TRBJ2-1, with D maybe TRBD2 (5 bases). The CDR3 covers 13 residues. Germline-derived CDR1 and CDR2 are DFQATT and SNEGSKA (reference sequence). The CDR3 protein is CSASDWETKQPNF. As DNA, the CDR3 is TGCAGTGCTTCCGATTGGGAGACCAAGCAGCCGAACTTC.

This clonotype has just a few counts. The chain links TRBV14 to TRBJ2-2; 8 bases map to TRBD1. Germline CDR1 SGHDN, CDR2 FVKESK. The CDR3 sequence is 17 residues long. Trimming removed 4 bases from V and 3 bases from J; junction bases left unmatched: 10. In DNA, the CDR3 is TGTGCCAGCAGCCCTCGGAGGACAGGGAGGCACACCGGGGAGCTGTTTTTT. It encodes CASSPRRTGRHTGELFF. The full variable domain, in which reference TRBV14 and TRBJ2-2 provide the parts outside the CDR3, is EAGVTQFPSHSVIEKGQTVTLRCDPISGHDNLYWYRRVMGKEIKFLLHFVKESKQDESGMPNNRFLAERTGGTYSTLKVQPAELEDSGVYFCASSPRRTGRHTGELFFGEGSRLTVL.

This clonotype has only a few counts. The J gene is TRBJ2-7, the V gene TRBV12-3 or TRBV12-4, with 7 bases fitting TRBD1. There are 15 residues in the CDR3. J gave up 0 bases and V 5 bases, and 7 bases lay outside the gene matches. Here the CDR3 DNA reads TGTGCCAGCAGTCATGACAGGGCGACCTCCTACGAGCAGTACTTC. Translating gives CASSHDRATSYEQYF.

This clonotype was detected ten times or more. The V call is TRBV12-3 or TRBV12-4, the J call TRBJ2-7; D is ambiguous. The CDR3 spans 11 residues. The ends were cut back, 4 bases at V and 7 bases at J, with 8 bases in the middle. The CDR3 nucleotides read TGTGCCAGCAGTTCCCTCGGGGAGCAGTACTTC. Residues: CASSSLGEQYF.

This clonotype was seen a few times. The chain is built from TRBV29-1 and TRBJ1-2, with D unresolved. V was trimmed by 4 bases and J by 4 bases, leaving 1 base between them. Germline values: CDR1 SQVTM, CDR2 ANQGSEA. The CDR3 contains 9 residues. The chain's CDR3 is CSVGYGYTF. Here the CDR3 DNA reads TGCAGCGTTGGCTATGGCTACACCTTC. Full variable domain (rest looked up from reference TRBV29-1 and TRBJ1-2): SAVISQKPSRDICQRGTSLTIQCQVDSQVTMMFWYRQQPGQSLTLIATANQGSEATYESGFVIDKFPISRPNLTFSTLTVSNMSPEDSSIYLCSVGYGYTFGSGTRLTVV.

This clonotype was counted only a few times. The J gene is TRBJ2-4, the V gene TRBV5-6, with 8 bases aligning to TRBD1. In germline, CDR1 is SGHDT, CDR2 YYEEEE. The CDR3 length is 16 residues. The J segment lost 1 base and the V segment lost 4 bases, leaving 7 bases of the junction unmatched. CDR3 bases: TGTGCCAGCAGCCCAGGACAGGGAATGGCCAAAAACATTCAGTACTTC. Protein: CASSPGQGMAKNIQYF.

This clonotype was counted a few times. V usage is TRBV5-1 and J usage is TRBJ2-7, with D possibly TRBD2 on 5 matching bases. The germline CDR1 and CDR2 sequences are SGHRS and YFSETQ. V shed 0 bases and J shed 2 bases, with 12 bases lying between them. The CDR3 has 15 amino acids. CDR3: CASSLEPGITYEQYF. The CDR3 region has the DNA TGCGCCAGCAGCTTGGAGCCGGGAATCACCTACGAGCAGTACTTC.

The genes are TRBV10-3 and TRBJ2-3, with TRBD2 matching 8 bases. The germline V gene has CDR1 ENHRY and CDR2 SYGVKD. With V trimmed by 2 bases and J by 0 bases, 7 bases remained unmatched. This CDR3 contains 17 residues. The CDR3, as DNA: TGTGCCATCAGTGAGGAAGTCGGCGGGAGGAGCACAGATACGCAGTATTTT. Amino acids: CAISEEVGGRSTDTQYF.

This chain uses TRBV24-1 with TRBJ2-2; 10 bases align to TRBD1. The CDR3 is 16 residues long. Germline CDR1 KGHDR, CDR2 SFDVKD. Losses at the gene ends were 3 bases for V and 6 bases for J; bases not matched to a gene: 6. The chain's CDR3 is CATSDPGTGVPGELFF. DNA of the CDR3: TGTGCCACCAGTGATCCCGGGACAGGGGTGCCCGGGGAGCTGTTTTTT.

This chain joins TRBV6-5 and TRBJ1-4; D gene ambiguous. The germline V gene encodes CDR1 MNHEY and CDR2 SVGAGI. This CDR3 has 15 amino acids. Trimming took 0 bases from V and 8 from J, leaving 13 bases between them. CDR3 loop: CASSYSFLTGEKLFF. As DNA, the CDR3 is TGTGCCAGCAGTTACTCGTTCCTGACGGGGGAAAAACTGTTTTTT.

This clonotype occurred a few times. V is TRBV5-6 and J is TRBJ2-1; TRBD2 agrees at 10 bases. The CDR3 is made up of 16 amino acids. In germline, CDR1 is SGHDT, CDR2 YYEEEE. The V segment lost 1 base and the J segment 3 bases; nucleotides outside the gene matches: 4. The DNA of the CDR3 is TGTGCCAGCAGCTTGCAGCGACTAGCGGGCTACAATGAGCAGTTCTTC. Protein sequence: CASSLQRLAGYNEQFF.

The chain employs TRBV7-9 and TRBJ2-1; no clear D. CDR3 length equals 14 residues. CDR1 is SEHNR and CDR2 is FQNEAQ in the germline V gene (reference sequence). Trimming shortened V by 1 base and J by 5 bases, and 9 bases separated the two germline ends. This chain's CDR3 is CASSLDGGDNEQFF. In nucleotides, the CDR3 is TGTGCCAGCAGCTTAGACGGCGGAGACAATGAGCAGTTCTTC.

V and J are TRBV11-2 and TRBJ2-1, with D unresolved. The length of the CDR3 is 15 residues. Germline CDR1 reads SGHAT; CDR2 reads FQNNGV. Trimming took 1 base from V and 3 from J, leaving 10 bases between them. The CDR3 DNA follows: TGTGCCAGCAGCTTAGTGGCAGTAAGCTACAATGAGCAGTTCTTC. It encodes CASSLVAVSYNEQFF.

This clonotype has more than one count but fewer than ten. The chain has TRBV4-3 and TRBJ2-7; 10 bases map to TRBD1. Germline V gives CDR1 LGHNA, CDR2 YSLEER. This CDR3 region has 16 residues. V gave up 0 bases and J gave up 5 bases; unmatched junction bases: 7. CDR3 sequence reads: CASSQDPTGGYDEQYF. DNA of the CDR3: TGCGCCAGCAGCCAAGATCCGACAGGGGGCTACGACGAGCAGTACTTC.

The chain has TRBV14 and TRBJ2-4, with D perhaps given as TRBD1 or TRBD2 (5 bases each). V lost 1 base, J lost 8 bases, and 12 bases lay in between. The CDR3 loop spans 14 amino acids. Germline CDR1 and CDR2: SGHDN and FVKESK. CDR3 sequence (DNA): TGTGCCAGCAGCCAAGGTGGATTGGGGGACATTCAGTACTTC. Translated: CASSQGGLGDIQYF.

The chain is built from TRBV9 and TRBJ1-2, with D hard to call. V was shortened by 0 bases and J by 4 bases, with 7 bases between the two germline ends. CDR3 length equals 13 residues. The germline V gene has CDR1 SGDLS and CDR2 YYNGEE. CDR3 region: CASSVGPSYGYTF. The DNA for the CDR3 is TGTGCCAGCAGCGTAGGCCCGAGCTATGGCTACACCTTC.